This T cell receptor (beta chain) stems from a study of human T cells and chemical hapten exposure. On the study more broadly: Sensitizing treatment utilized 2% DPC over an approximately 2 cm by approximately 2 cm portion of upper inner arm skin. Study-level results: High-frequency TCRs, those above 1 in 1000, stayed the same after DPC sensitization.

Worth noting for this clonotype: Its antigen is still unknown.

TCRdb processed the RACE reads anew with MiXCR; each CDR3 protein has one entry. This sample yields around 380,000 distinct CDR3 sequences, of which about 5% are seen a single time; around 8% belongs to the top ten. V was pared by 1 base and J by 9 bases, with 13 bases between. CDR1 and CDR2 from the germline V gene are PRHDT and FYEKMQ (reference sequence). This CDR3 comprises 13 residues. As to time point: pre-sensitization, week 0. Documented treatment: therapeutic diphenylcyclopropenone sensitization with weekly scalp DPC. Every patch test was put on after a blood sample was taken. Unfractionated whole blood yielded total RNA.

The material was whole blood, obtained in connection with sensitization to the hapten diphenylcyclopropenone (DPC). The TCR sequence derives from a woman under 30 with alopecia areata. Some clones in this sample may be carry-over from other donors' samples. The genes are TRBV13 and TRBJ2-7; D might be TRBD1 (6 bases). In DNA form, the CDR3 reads TGTGCCAGCAGCTTAGCCCCTACAGGGATGCAGTACTTC. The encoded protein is CASSLAPTGMQYF. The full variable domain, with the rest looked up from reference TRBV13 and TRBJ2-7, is AAGVIQSPRHLIKEKRETATLKCYPIPRHDTVYWYQQGPGQDPQFLISFYEKMQSDKGSIPDRFSAQQFSDYHSELNMSSLELGDSALYFCASSLAPTGMQYFGPGTRLTVT.